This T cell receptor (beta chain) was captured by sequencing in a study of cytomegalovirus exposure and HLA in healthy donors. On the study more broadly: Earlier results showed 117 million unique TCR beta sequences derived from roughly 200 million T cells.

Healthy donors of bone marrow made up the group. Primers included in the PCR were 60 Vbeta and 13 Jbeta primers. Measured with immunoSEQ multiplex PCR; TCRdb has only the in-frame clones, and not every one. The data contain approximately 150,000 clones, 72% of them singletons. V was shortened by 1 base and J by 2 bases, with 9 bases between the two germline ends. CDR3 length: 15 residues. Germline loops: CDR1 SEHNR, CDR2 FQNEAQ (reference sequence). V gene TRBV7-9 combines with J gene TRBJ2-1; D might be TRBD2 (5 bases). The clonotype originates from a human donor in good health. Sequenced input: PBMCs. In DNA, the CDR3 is TGTGCCAGCAGCTTAGGACGGGGAGCCTACAATGAGCAGTTCTTC. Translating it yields CASSLGRGAYNEQFF.